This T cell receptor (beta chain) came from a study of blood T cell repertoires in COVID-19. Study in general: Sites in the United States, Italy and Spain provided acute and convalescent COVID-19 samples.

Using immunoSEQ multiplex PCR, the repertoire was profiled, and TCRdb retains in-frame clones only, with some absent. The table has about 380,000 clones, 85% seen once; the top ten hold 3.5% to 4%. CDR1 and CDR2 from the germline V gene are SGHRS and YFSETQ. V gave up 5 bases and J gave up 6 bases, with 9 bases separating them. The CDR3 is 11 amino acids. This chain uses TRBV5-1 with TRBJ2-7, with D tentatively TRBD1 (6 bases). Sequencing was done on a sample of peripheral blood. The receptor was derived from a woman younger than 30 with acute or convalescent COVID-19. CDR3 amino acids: CASREGGEQYF. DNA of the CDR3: TGCGCCAGCAGGGAAGGGGGCGAGCAGTACTTC.